The clone carrying this TCR beta chain was observed at least ten times. The data were obtained in a study of regulatory T cells in long-lasting Graves disease. Time point of the sample: newly diagnosed GD, antithyroid drugs for less than 3 months. Preparation of the TCR library used RNA extracted from PBMCs. Library construction for TCR beta used iRepertoire HTBI primers and Arm-PCR of CDR3 regions. TCRdb reprocessed the multiplex PCR reads via MiXCR and lists one record per CDR3 protein. The top ten clones hold over 20% of a sample with under 300,000 distinct CDR3 sequences, approximately 20% of them seen once. The CDR3 loop spans 13 amino acids. Germline-derived CDR1 and CDR2 are MNHNS and SASEGT. V dropped 6 bases and J dropped 4; count of bases not matched to a gene: 4.

The chain combines TRBV6-1 with TRBJ1-2; TRBD1 matches 8 bases. The receptor was derived from a female donor with Graves disease. Specimen: peripheral blood mononuclear cells (PBMCs), collected at new diagnosis, from a patient treated with antithyroid drugs. CDR3 nucleotides: TGTGCCAGCAGGGGACAGGTGGGCTATGGCTACACCTTC. Translating gives CASRGQVGYGYTF.